This T cell receptor (beta chain) emerged from a study of blood T cell repertoires in COVID-19. About the research overall: Acute-phase and convalescent COVID-19 samples originated in the United States, Italy and Spain. The analysed material was cDNA or gDNA that came from T cells, B-cell-depleted T cells, or PBMCs.

Original processing notes: Amplified reference gene primers provided the basis for estimating nucleated cell counts. The table came from immunoSEQ multiplex PCR; TCRdb's copy has only in-frame clones and leaves some out. That table gives V, J and clone size, and the DNA gave D and trimming. Here the sample spans about 140,000 clones, approximately 91% being singletons. This receptor was identified in a man aged 70-80 years with acute or convalescent COVID-19. The sequencing input was peripheral blood.

The CDR3 sequence is CASSLPSGRFGELFF. In DNA form, the CDR3 reads TGTGCCAGCAGCTTACCTAGCGGGAGGTTCGGGGAGCTGTTTTTT. This chain joins TRBV7-2 and TRBJ2-2; 11 positions match TRBD2. Germline-derived CDR1 and CDR2 are SGHTA and FQGNSA. The CDR3 has 15 amino acids. The ends lost 2 bases at V and 7 bases at J; junction bases unmatched: 3.